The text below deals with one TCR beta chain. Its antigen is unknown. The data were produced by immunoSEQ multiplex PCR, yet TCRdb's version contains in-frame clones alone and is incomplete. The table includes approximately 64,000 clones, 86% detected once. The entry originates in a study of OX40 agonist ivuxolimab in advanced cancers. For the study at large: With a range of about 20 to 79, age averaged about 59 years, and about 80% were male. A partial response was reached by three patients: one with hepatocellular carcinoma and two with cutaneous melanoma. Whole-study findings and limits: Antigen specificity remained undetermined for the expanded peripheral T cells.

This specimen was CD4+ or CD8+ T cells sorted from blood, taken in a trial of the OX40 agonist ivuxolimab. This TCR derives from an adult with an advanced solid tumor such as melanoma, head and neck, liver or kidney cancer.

The CDR3 reads CASSQAQGSYNEQFF. The CDR3 region has the DNA TGCGCCAGCAGCCAAGCTCAGGGTTCCTACAATGAGCAGTTCTTC. The chain employs TRBV4-3 and TRBJ2-1; D is possibly TRBD1 (5 bases). V lost 1 base and J 1 base, leaving 8 bases between the germline ends. The CDR3 totals 15 residues. Per germline, CDR1 LGHNA and CDR2 YSLEER.